This TCR beta chain was identified during a study of T cell changes during pregnancy in multiple sclerosis. The data were produced by immunoSEQ multiplex PCR, yet TCRdb's version contains in-frame clones alone and is incomplete. The table lists 60,000 to 85,000 clones, more than 85% of them singletons. This receptor was obtained from a female donor with multiple sclerosis, enrolled in a pregnancy study. This specimen was peripheral blood, taken in the second trimester of pregnancy.

CDR3 in DNA: TGCGCCAGCAGCCGCCACGAGGGTTCCGATCAGCCCCAGCATTTT. This translates into CASSRHEGSDQPQHF. The chain couples TRBV4-3 to TRBJ1-5; D unclear. Trimming left V 4 bases short and J 5 bases short, with 15 bases between. Per germline, CDR1 LGHNA and CDR2 YSLEER. The CDR3 is 15 amino acids.